The rows below give T cell receptor beta chains drawn from one sample of a study of blood T cell repertoires in COVID-19. Method: immunoSEQ multiplex PCR; TCRdb's copy keeps in-frame clones and lacks some. This sample has approximately 120,000 clones; around 81% occur once, and the top ten carry roughly 12%. Material for sequencing was peripheral blood. The source is a man in his 60s with acute or convalescent COVID-19. CDR3s leave out the opening cysteine and the closing phenylalanine or tryptophan.

j_call,v_call,cdr3_aa
TRBJ1-1,TRBV5-1,ASSPLESGNTEAF
TRBJ1-2,TRBV3-1/TRBV3-2,ASSLGQDYGYT
TRBJ2-7,TRBV5-6,ASSPEPGQGANVYEQY
TRBJ2-4,TRBV2,ASLFDRGKNIQY
TRBJ1-1,TRBV6-5,ASSNNDRVRAF
TRBJ1-4,TRBV27,ASRSAGGEKLF
TRBJ2-7,TRBV27,ASSFGGPLTLTYEQY
TRBJ2-1,TRBV9,ASSGLENWNEQF
TRBJ2-3,TRBV28,ASSLPGGATDTQY
TRBJ1-2,TRBV2,ASRRAGTGGRTNYGYT
TRBJ1-2,TRBV4-1,ASSQGGGGRVDGYT
TRBJ2-1,TRBV10-3,AISGPAGGSYNEQF
TRBJ2-7,TRBV5-4,ASSSLSGSYEQY
TRBJ2-5,TRBV10-2,ASSDRDQETQY
TRBJ1-3,TRBV28,ASSPLGGRSGNTIY
TRBJ2-3,TRBV27,ASSPTTSGTPGTQY
TRBJ2-1,TRBV7-9,ASSGSGSSYNEQF
TRBJ1-5,TRBV5-1,ASSFAGDQPQH
TRBJ1-4,TRBV27,ASQLGTGSGEKLF
TRBJ2-7,TRBV27,ASSFGVSGSYEQY
TRBJ1-4,TRBV6-5,ASSQHGTGGRKLF
TRBJ1-5,TRBV28,ASSLSGQGDNQPQH
TRBJ1-6,TRBV28,ASITFKTGGYGSPLH
TRBJ2-7,TRBV4-2,ASSQEASGPYEQY
TRBJ1-6,TRBV9,ASSPRGQHSPLH
TRBJ2-7,TRBV4-1,ASSQLAASSYEQY
TRBJ1-1,TRBV2,ASSRSPGMNTEAF
TRBJ2-1,TRBV19,ASSTTDQQGTPWNEQF
TRBJ1-2,TRBV3-1/TRBV3-2,ASSHDTRRGYT
TRBJ2-2,TRBV13,ASRGGRLAGVSGELF
TRBJ1-6,TRBV5-1,ASSPEEGWNSPLH
TRBJ2-7,TRBV10-3,AISAGRGGNSYEQY
TRBJ1-2,TRBV19,ASSIARVNYGYT
TRBJ1-4,TRBV7-9,ASSRRPGEKLF
TRBJ2-5,TRBV10-3,AIRANTGQETQY
TRBJ1-6,TRBV6-6,ASTGQFNSPLH
TRBJ2-1,TRBV9,ASSVASGGSYNEQF
TRBJ2-1,TRBV27,ASRTLAGGEQF
TRBJ2-7,TRBV23-1,ASTRRGVSYEQY
TRBJ2-7,TRBV16,ASSQWGQGSSEQY
TRBJ2-1,TRBV5-6,ASAPTGSSYNEQF
TRBJ2-4,TRBV11-3,ASRHLTKNIQY
TRBJ1-5,TRBV5-5,ASSFDPKHQPQH
TRBJ2-7,TRBV9,ASIIKEVAGAGGTESSYEQY
TRBJ1-2,TRBV27,ASSLGQGRGYT
TRBJ2-1,TRBV7-9,ASSLYGQAGFSYNEQF
TRBJ2-1,TRBV6-5,ASSSGRAHNEQF
TRBJ1-2,TRBV7-8,ASSSREDRASPKLGYT
TRBJ1-4,TRBV19,ASTPESRRGNEKLF
TRBJ2-7,TRBV7-3,ASSTSGGYVYEQY
TRBJ1-2,TRBV7-9,ASSAGTAKNYGYT
TRBJ2-3,TRBV5-1,ASRAGETDTQY
TRBJ1-2,TRBV4-2,ASSQDSGQAYGYT
TRBJ2-1,TRBV7-8,ASSLGLAGSYNEQF
TRBJ2-6,TRBV9,ASSARSVLT
TRBJ1-1,TRBV19,ASSRDRGRGTEAF
TRBJ1-1,TRBV6-5,ASRTGLNTEAF
TRBJ2-7,TRBV5-5,ASSGMGGEYEQY
TRBJ2-7,TRBV28,ASRRGTLTYEQY
TRBJ2-3,TRBV9,ASSVVVYQHDTQY